The source of this T cell receptor (beta chain) is a study of spatial heterogeneity in lung cancer. MiXCR was run by TCRdb on the 5' RACE reads, yielding one entry per CDR3 protein. The data contain about 45,000 distinct CDR3 sequences, roughly 13% of them singletons. V shed 4 bases and J shed 7 bases, with 15 bases lying between them. CDR1 and CDR2 from the germline V gene are SGHRS and YFSETQ. The CDR3 sequence is 13 residues long. Sample time point: sample taken at primary tumor resection. The source was PBMCs, collected at surgery. The chain links TRBV5-1 to TRBJ2-7; TRBD1 is a possible D gene (6 bases). The receptor was derived from a male donor with early-stage non-small cell lung cancer. The CDR3 loop is CASSPQGAEEQYF. For the CDR3, the DNA is TGCGCCAGCAGCCCACAGGGAGCAGAAGAGCAGTACTTC.